The rows below give T cell receptor beta chains drawn from one sample of a study of blood T cells in healthy people across ages. MiXCR was run by TCRdb on the 5' RACE reads, yielding one entry per CDR3 protein. The repertoire holds hundreds of thousands of distinct CDR3 sequences, with around 42% as singletons. The sequencing input was blood. The receptors were sampled from a man between 60 and 75 years old in good health. The CDR3 runs from the conserved cysteine through the conserved F or W. The D gene is left open where the match is weak. Size is stated for part of the rows, as once, few or many counts, or as a class when the clone is expanded.

d_gene	abundance	v_gene	j_gene	CDR3aa	CDR3nt
-	-	TRBV2	TRBJ2-5	CASRGGGRGQYF	TGTGCCAGCAGGGGAGGGGGACGAGGGCAGTACTTC
TRBD1	few	TRBV2	TRBJ2-7	CASRARSTGRVGYEQYF	TGTGCCAGCAGGGCAAGATCGACAGGGAGAGTCGGCTACGAGCAGTACTTC
-	-	TRBV19	TRBJ2-6	CASSIDEDSYSGANVLTF	TGTGCCAGTAGTATCGATGAGGACAGCTACTCTGGGGCCAACGTCCTGACTTTC
-	few	TRBV10-3	TRBJ2-5	CAISEGAGETQYF	TGTGCCATCAGTGAGGGCGCGGGTGAGACCCAGTACTTC
TRBD1	-	TRBV6-2/TRBV6-3	TRBJ1-5	CASSYGEGAKSNQPQHF	TGTGCCAGCAGTTACGGTGAGGGGGCTAAAAGCAATCAGCCCCAGCATTTT
-	-	TRBV20-1	TRBJ2-1	CSAPRPAVSYNEQFF	TGCAGTGCCCCGAGGCCAGCGGTCTCCTACAATGAGCAGTTCTTC
TRBD1	-	TRBV18	TRBJ1-5	CASSPYVYPGTGLNQPQHF	TGTGCCAGCTCACCCTACGTATATCCCGGGACAGGTCTCAATCAGCCCCAGCATTTT
-	many	TRBV4-3	TRBJ2-1	CASSQARDGTYNEQFF	TGCGCCAGCAGCCAAGCCCGGGACGGGACCTACAATGAGCAGTTCTTC
-	once	TRBV4-3	TRBJ2-3	CASSQGSHWTDTQYF	TGCGCCAGCAGCCAAGGGAGTCACTGGACAGATACGCAGTATTTT
-	-	TRBV7-2	TRBJ2-1	CASSSGWAYYNEQFF	TGTGCCAGCAGCTCCGGGTGGGCGTACTACAATGAGCAGTTCTTC
-	-	TRBV6-2/TRBV6-3	TRBJ1-1	CASRGGTRAENTEAFF	TGTGCCAGCCGGGGAGGGACCCGAGCGGAGAACACTGAAGCTTTCTTT
-	few	TRBV20-1	TRBJ2-7	CSASSAWGSSYEQYF	TGCAGTGCTAGCTCGGCCTGGGGTAGCTCCTACGAGCAGTACTTC
TRBD1	-	TRBV6-2/TRBV6-3	TRBJ2-7	CASSNGQGYEQYF	TGTGCCAGCAGTAACGGACAGGGCTACGAGCAGTACTTC
TRBD2	-	TRBV18	TRBJ2-5	CASTPGLDETQYF	TGTGCCAGCACACCGGGACTAGACGAGACCCAGTACTTC
TRBD1	few	TRBV27	TRBJ2-6	CASSRDRGVTGANVLTF	TGTGCCAGCAGTCGGGACAGGGGAGTAACCGGGGCCAACGTCCTGACTTTC
-	few	TRBV20-1	TRBJ2-7	CSARDSGEQYF	TGCAGTGCTAGAGATTCAGGGGAGCAGTACTTC
-	few	TRBV6-2/TRBV6-3	TRBJ1-2	CASSYYADSHYGYTF	TGTGCCAGCAGTTACTACGCGGACAGCCACTATGGCTACACCTTC
TRBD1	-	TRBV6-2/TRBV6-3	TRBJ1-2	CASSVWTGDGYTF	TGTGCCAGCAGTGTATGGACAGGGGATGGCTACACCTTC
-	-	TRBV12-3/TRBV12-4	TRBJ2-7	CASSRHSYEQYF	TGTGCCAGCAGCCGACACTCCTACGAGCAGTACTTC
-	-	TRBV29-1	TRBJ2-5	CSVERVGYQETQYF	TGCAGCGTTGAAAGGGTAGGGTACCAAGAGACCCAGTACTTC
-	many	TRBV20-1	TRBJ2-1	CSARERGGNNEQFF	TGCAGTGCTAGAGAGCGGGGAGGCAACAATGAGCAGTTCTTC
TRBD1	-	TRBV14	TRBJ1-1	CASSQRTGGAGTEAFF	TGTGCCAGCAGCCAAAGGACAGGGGGCGCGGGCACTGAAGCTTTCTTT
-	-	TRBV7-9	TRBJ2-1	CASSWVGEGDNEQFF	TGTGCCAGCAGCTGGGTGGGGGAAGGAGACAATGAGCAGTTCTTC
-	-	TRBV20-1	TRBJ1-2	CSANVGNYGYTF	TGCAGTGCTAACGTCGGTAACTATGGCTACACCTTC
-	-	TRBV6-5	TRBJ2-1	CASSHSGNGQFF	TGTGCCAGCAGTCACTCAGGGAATGGGCAGTTCTTC
TRBD1	-	TRBV5-1	TRBJ1-6	CASSLAQGGNSPLHF	TGCGCCAGCAGCTTGGCCCAGGGGGGGAATTCACCCCTCCACTTT
-	few	TRBV12-3/TRBV12-4	TRBJ2-1	CASSSQVEQFF	TGTGCCAGCAGTTCCCAGGTTGAGCAGTTCTTC
-	-	TRBV28	TRBJ2-7	CASRKPGRGAYEQYF	TGTGCCAGCAGGAAACCGGGACGAGGAGCCTACGAGCAGTACTTC
-	few	TRBV12-3/TRBV12-4	TRBJ1-6	CATRQLYNSPLHF	TGTGCCACCAGACAGCTCTATAATTCGCCCCTCCACTTT
-	-	TRBV28	TRBJ2-7	CASIPSSGRWSSRHYEQYF	TGTGCCAGCATACCCTCATCGGGCAGGTGGTCCTCGCGGCACTACGAGCAGTACTTC
TRBD1	-	TRBV7-2	TRBJ1-1	CASGRTGYTEAFF	TGTGCCAGCGGCCGGACAGGGTACACTGAAGCTTTCTTT
TRBD1	-	TRBV20-1	TRBJ2-7	CSAREDRPYEQYF	TGCAGTGCTAGAGAGGACAGGCCCTACGAGCAGTACTTC
-	once	TRBV7-9	TRBJ2-1	CASSQALENEQFF	TGTGCCAGCAGTCAAGCGCTTGAGAATGAGCAGTTCTTC
TRBD1	few	TRBV6-5	TRBJ1-2	CASRTTGGYGYTF	TGTGCCAGCAGAACCACAGGGGGCTATGGCTACACCTTC
-	-	TRBV7-9	TRBJ2-7	CASSSKGTSDYEQYF	TGTGCCAGCAGCTCAAAGGGTACCAGTGACTACGAGCAGTACTTC
-	-	TRBV6-5	TRBJ2-4	CASEAKNIQYF	TGTGCCAGTGAAGCCAAAAACATTCAGTACTTC
TRBD1	-	TRBV7-9	TRBJ2-5	CASSERQGGGETQYF	TGTGCCAGCAGCGAACGACAGGGGGGAGGTGAGACCCAGTACTTC
-	-	TRBV6-5	TRBJ2-3	CASRGIGADTQYF	TGTGCCAGCAGGGGTATTGGGGCCGATACGCAGTATTTT
-	-	TRBV7-2	TRBJ1-5	CASGPGPYSNQPQHF	TGTGCCAGCGGCCCTGGGCCCTATAGTAATCAGCCCCAGCATTTT
-	few	TRBV20-1	TRBJ2-7	CSARDGALGYEQYF	TGCAGTGCTAGAGATGGTGCCCTAGGGTACGAGCAGTACTTC
-	few	TRBV4-3	TRBJ2-5	CASSPTRLKQETQYF	TGCGCCAGCAGTCCTACTAGGCTTAAACAAGAGACCCAGTACTTC
-	many	TRBV7-2	TRBJ2-5	CASSLSTKETQYF	TGTGCCAGCAGCTTATCGACTAAAGAGACCCAGTACTTC
-	few	TRBV12-3/TRBV12-4	TRBJ2-7	CASSLSNGYLSMRYEQYF	TGTGCCAGCAGTTTATCAAATGGGTATTTATCCATGCGGTACGAGCAGTACTTC
TRBD2	few	TRBV7-2	TRBJ2-7	CASSLGTSGAHEQYF	TGTGCCAGCAGCTTGGGGACTAGCGGGGCCCACGAGCAGTACTTC
-	-	TRBV5-1	TRBJ2-5	CASSLVVQSETQYF	TGCGCCAGCAGCTTGGTCGTACAATCAGAGACCCAGTACTTC
-	-	TRBV20-1	TRBJ2-5	CSASTWDQETQYF	TGCAGTGCTAGTACGTGGGACCAAGAGACCCAGTACTTC
-	-	TRBV6-5	TRBJ2-7	CASKTVSYEQYF	TGTGCCAGCAAAACAGTCTCCTACGAGCAGTACTTC
-	once	TRBV7-2	TRBJ2-7	CASSLASGGTSYEQYF	TGTGCCAGCAGCTTAGCCTCAGGGGGGACGTCCTACGAGCAGTACTTC
TRBD2	-	TRBV10-3	TRBJ2-1	CAISESQASGDNEQFF	TGTGCCATCAGTGAGTCGCAGGCTAGCGGAGACAATGAGCAGTTCTTC
-	-	TRBV5-1	TRBJ2-3	CASSYDGSDTQYF	TGCGCCAGCAGCTATGACGGGTCAGATACGCAGTATTTT
TRBD2	-	TRBV5-1	TRBJ2-7	CASSLASGGTEQYF	TGCGCCAGCAGCTTGGCTAGCGGGGGGACCGAGCAGTACTTC
TRBD2	-	TRBV20-1	TRBJ2-1	CSVVKRGHYNEQFF	TGCAGTGTAGTGAAGCGGGGGCACTACAATGAGCAGTTCTTC
-	-	TRBV3-1	TRBJ2-6	CASSLYQSGANVLTF	TGTGCCAGCAGCCTTTATCAATCTGGGGCCAACGTCCTGACTTTC